The present T cell receptor beta chain was sequenced within a study of cytomegalovirus exposure and HLA in healthy donors. Across the whole study: The same platform was used for the 110 or so validation repertoires as for the approximately 630 first-cohort repertoires, as reported in a later analysis.

Whole-study results and caveats: A few chains tied to CMV proved CMV antigen-specific in vitro. Reports credit the classifier with highly specific, highly sensitive diagnosis of cytomegalovirus status. Cytomegalovirus association was assigned to around 150 TCR beta chains.

Profiling relied on immunoSEQ multiplex PCR, and the TCRdb table lists in-frame clones only, not all of them. The repertoire has 200,000 or so clones, roughly 82% of them found once; the top ten carry roughly 7%. This clone is a singleton in its sample. As yet, its antigen is unknown. The CDR3 sequence is 16 residues long. Germline CDR1 and CDR2: SGHVS and FQNEAQ. V was clipped by 5 bases and J by 1 base, with 18 bases between them. The chain combines TRBV7-8 with TRBJ2-7; TRBD2 might be the D (5 bases). Material for sequencing was PBMCs. The clonotype comes from a man younger than 35 in good health and CMV-seropositive. This CDR3 reads CASSLGILRGSYEQYF. The CDR3 DNA reads as TGTGCCAGCAGCCTAGGGATCCTTAGAGGGTCCTACGAGCAGTACTTC.